The following is a TCR beta chain sequence with its context. The CDR3 spans 15 residues. CDR1 WNHNN and CDR2 SYGVQD come from the germline V gene (reference sequence). The junction had 9 bases not matched to a gene; V was cut back by 3 bases and J by 9 bases. Some clones are missing from TCRdb's copy, which holds only in-frame ones; the method was immunoSEQ multiplex PCR. In the table there are 95,000 to 150,000 clones, approximately 90% of which are singletons. The sample belongs to a study of control samples from healthy donors and cancer patients. The TCR sequence derives from a man in his forties or fifties in good health. The chain is built from TRBV10-1 and TRBJ2-1; 9 nucleotides align to TRBD1. The material sequenced was blood. The DNA of the CDR3 is TGCGCCAGCAGTGAACCGGGACAGGGTCTTGTTGAGCAGTTCTTC. It is translated as CASSEPGQGLVEQFF.